This entry concerns a single T cell receptor beta chain. V shed 3 bases and J 5 bases; nucleotides not matched to a gene: 5. In germline, CDR1 is MNHEY, CDR2 SMNVEV (reference sequence). The CDR3 loop spans 16 amino acids. This sample was taken from a study of blood T cell repertoires in COVID-19. Study-wide context: Acute-phase and convalescent COVID-19 samples originated in the United States, Italy and Spain. T cells, B-cell-depleted T cells, or PBMCs supplied cDNA or gDNA.

Original methodology: Reference gene primer amplification gave estimated nucleated cell counts. The method was immunoSEQ multiplex PCR; TCRdb's version includes in-frame clones alone and lacks a portion of them. V, J and clone size were drawn from that table, and D and trimming were deduced from the DNA. The sample yields 130,000 or so clones, approximately 86% seen once. Sequencing was done on a sample of peripheral blood. The source is a woman aged 55-70 years with acute or convalescent COVID-19. The chain has TRBV27 and TRBJ1-6; 9 bases line up with TRBD1. The chain's CDR3 is CASSFETGGDNSPLHF. The CDR3 nucleotides are TGTGCCAGCAGTTTTGAGACAGGGGGGGATAATTCACCCCTCCACTTT.